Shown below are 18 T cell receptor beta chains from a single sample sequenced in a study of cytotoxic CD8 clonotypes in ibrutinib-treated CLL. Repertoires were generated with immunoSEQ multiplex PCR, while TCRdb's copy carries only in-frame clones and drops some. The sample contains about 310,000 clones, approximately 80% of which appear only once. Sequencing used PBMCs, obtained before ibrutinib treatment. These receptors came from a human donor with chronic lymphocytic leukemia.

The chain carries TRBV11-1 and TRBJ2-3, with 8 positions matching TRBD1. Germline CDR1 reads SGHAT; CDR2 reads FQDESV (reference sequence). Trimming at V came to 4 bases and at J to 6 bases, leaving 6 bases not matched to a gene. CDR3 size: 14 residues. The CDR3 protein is CASSSQQGEDTQYF. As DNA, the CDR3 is TGTGCCAGCAGCTCTCAACAGGGGGAGGATACGCAGTATTTT.

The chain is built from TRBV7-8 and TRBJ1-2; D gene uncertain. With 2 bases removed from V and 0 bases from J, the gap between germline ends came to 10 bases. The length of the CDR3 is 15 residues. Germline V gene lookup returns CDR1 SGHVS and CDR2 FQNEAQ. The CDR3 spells CASSLYRGSNYGYTF. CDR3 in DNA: TGTGCCAGCAGCTTATATCGGGGTTCTAACTATGGCTACACCTTC.

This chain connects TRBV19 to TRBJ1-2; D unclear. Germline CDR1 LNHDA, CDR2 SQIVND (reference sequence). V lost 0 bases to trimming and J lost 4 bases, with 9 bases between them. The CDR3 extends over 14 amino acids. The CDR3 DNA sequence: TGTGCCAGTAGTATAGAAGCAGCCTCCTATGGCTACACCTTC. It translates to CASSIEAASYGYTF.

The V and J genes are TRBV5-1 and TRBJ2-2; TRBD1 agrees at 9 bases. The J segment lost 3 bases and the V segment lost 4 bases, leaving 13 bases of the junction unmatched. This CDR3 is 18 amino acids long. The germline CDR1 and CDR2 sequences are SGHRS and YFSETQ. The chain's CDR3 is CASSIGQGHLIDTGELFF. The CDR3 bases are TGCGCCAGCAGCATCGGACAGGGGCACTTAATCGACACCGGGGAGCTGTTTTTT. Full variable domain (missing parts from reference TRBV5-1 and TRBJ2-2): KAGVTQTPRYLIKTRGQQVTLSCSPISGHRSVSWYQQTPGQGLQFLFEYFSETQRNKGNFPGRFSGRQFSNSRSEMNVSTLELGDSALYLCASSIGQGHLIDTGELFFGEGSRLTVL.

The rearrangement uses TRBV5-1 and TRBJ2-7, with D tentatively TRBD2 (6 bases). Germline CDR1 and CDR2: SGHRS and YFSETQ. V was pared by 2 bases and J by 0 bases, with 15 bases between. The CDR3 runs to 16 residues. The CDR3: CASSLPVGGNSYEQYF. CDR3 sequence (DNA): TGCGCCAGCAGCTTACCGGTGGGGGGTAACTCCTACGAGCAGTACTTC.

The CDR3 DNA reads TGTGCCAGCAGCCCCGGGACTAGCGGGAGGGAGACCCAGTACTTC. Its translation: CASSPGTSGRETQYF. The chain is built from TRBV4-2 and TRBJ2-5, with TRBD2 identical over 15 bases. CDR1 is LGHNA and CDR2 is YNFKEQ in the germline V gene. The CDR3 length is 15 residues. J was trimmed by 5 bases and V by 4 bases; bases with no gene match: 2.

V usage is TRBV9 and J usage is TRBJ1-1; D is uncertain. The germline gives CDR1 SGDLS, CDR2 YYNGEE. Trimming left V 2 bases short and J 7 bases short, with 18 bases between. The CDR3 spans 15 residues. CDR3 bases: TGTGCCAGCAGCGTCCGCCCTTCTAAGGACGGTGAAGCTTTCTTT. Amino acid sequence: CASSVRPSKDGEAFF.

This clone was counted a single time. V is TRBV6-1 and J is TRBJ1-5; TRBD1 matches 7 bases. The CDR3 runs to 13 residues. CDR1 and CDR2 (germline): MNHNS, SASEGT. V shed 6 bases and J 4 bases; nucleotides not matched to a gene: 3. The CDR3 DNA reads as TGTGCCAGCAGGCAGGGGGAAAATCAGCCCCAGCATTTT. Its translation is CASRQGENQPQHF.

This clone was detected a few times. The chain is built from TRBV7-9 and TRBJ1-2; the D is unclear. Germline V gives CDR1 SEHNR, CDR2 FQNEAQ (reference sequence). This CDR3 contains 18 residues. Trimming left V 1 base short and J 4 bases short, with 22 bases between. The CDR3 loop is CASSLGGIGQDLPYGYTF. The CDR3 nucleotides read TGTGCCAGCAGCTTAGGAGGCATCGGGCAGGACCTCCCCTATGGCTACACCTTC.

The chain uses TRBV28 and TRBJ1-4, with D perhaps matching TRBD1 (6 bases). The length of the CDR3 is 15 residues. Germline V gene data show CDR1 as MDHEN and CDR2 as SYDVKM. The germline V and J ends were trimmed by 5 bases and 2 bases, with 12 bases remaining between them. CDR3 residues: CASSPRDTTNEKLFF. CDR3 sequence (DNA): TGTGCCAGCAGTCCCCGGGACACTACTAATGAAAAACTGTTTTTT.

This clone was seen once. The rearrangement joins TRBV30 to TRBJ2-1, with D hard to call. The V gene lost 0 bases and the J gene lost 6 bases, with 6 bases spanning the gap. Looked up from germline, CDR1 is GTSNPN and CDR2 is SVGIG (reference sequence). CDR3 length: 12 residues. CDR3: CAWSVSVNEQFF. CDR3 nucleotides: TGTGCCTGGAGTGTAAGCGTCAATGAGCAGTTCTTC.

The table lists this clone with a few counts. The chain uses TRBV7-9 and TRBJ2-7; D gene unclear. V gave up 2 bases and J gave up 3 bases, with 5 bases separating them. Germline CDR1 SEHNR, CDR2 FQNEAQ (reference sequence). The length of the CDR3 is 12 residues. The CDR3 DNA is TGTGCCAGCAGCTTAACGAACTACGAGCAGTACTTC. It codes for CASSLTNYEQYF. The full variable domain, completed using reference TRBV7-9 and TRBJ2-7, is DTGVSQNPRHKITKRGQNVTFRCDPISEHNRLYWYRQTLGQGPEFLTYFQNEAQLEKSRLLSDRFSAERPKGSFSTLEIQRTEQGDSAMYLCASSLTNYEQYFGPGTRLTVT.

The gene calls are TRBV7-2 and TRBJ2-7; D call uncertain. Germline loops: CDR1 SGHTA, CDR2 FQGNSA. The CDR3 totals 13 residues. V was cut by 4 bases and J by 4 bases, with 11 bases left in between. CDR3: CASSSYGVYEQYF. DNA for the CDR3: TGTGCCAGCAGCTCGTATGGGGTATACGAGCAGTACTTC.

CDR3 sequence (DNA): TGTGCCAGCAGTCTTTCGGGACAGGGTTACGTTGAGCAGTTCTTC. Protein: CASSLSGQGYVEQFF. This chain connects TRBV6-5 to TRBJ2-1; 9 bases align to TRBD1. Germline assignment: CDR1 MNHEY and CDR2 SVGAGI. The length of the CDR3 is 15 residues. V trimming: 5 bases; J trimming: 9 bases; junction bases outside the gene matches: 11.

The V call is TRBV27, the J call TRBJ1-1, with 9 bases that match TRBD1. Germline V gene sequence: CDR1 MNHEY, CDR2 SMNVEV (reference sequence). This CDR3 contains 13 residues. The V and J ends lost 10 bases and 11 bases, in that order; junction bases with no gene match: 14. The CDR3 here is CATKDRGSGIAFF. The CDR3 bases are TGTGCCACAAAGGACAGGGGCTCGGGAATCGCTTTCTTT.

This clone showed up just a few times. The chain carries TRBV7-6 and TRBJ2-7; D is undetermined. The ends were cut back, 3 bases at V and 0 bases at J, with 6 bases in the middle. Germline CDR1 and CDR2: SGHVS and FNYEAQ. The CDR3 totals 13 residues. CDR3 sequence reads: CASSFGGSYEQYF. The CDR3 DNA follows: TGTGCCAGCAGCTTCGGTGGCTCCTACGAGCAGTACTTC.

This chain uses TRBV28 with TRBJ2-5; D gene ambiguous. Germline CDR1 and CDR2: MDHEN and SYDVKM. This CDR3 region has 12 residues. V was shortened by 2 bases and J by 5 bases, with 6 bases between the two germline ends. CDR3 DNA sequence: TGTGCCAGCAGTTTAGGTACGGAGACCCAGTACTTC. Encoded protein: CASSLGTETQYF.

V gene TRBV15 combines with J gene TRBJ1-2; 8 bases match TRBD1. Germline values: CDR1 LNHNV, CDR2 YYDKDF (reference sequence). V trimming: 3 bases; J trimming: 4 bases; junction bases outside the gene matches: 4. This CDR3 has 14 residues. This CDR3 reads CATSRDRASYGYTF. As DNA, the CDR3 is TGTGCCACCAGCAGGGACAGGGCCTCCTATGGCTACACCTTC.